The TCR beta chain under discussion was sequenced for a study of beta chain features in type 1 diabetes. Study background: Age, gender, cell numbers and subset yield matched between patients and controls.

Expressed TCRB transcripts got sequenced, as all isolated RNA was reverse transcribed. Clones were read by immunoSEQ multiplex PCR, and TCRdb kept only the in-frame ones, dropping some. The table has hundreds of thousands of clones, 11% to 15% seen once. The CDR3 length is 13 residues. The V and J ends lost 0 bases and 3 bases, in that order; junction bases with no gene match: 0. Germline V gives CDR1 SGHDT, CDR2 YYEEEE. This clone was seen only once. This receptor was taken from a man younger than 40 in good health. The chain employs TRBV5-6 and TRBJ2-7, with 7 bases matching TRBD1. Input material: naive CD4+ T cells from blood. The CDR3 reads CASSLGTGYEQYV. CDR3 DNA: TGTGCCAGCAGCTTGGGGACAGGCTACGAGCAGTACGTC.